The entry below describes one T cell receptor beta chain. The authors' processing: Researchers report that nucleated cell counts were estimated from reference gene primer amplification. Some clones are missing from TCRdb's copy, which holds only in-frame ones; the method was immunoSEQ multiplex PCR. V and J calls and clone size come straight from that table; D and trimming were deduced from the DNA. Of 130,000 to 150,000 clones listed, 70% to 85% are singletons. The CDR3 is made up of 17 amino acids. Trimming shortened V by 6 bases and J by 0 bases, and 20 bases separated the two germline ends. The germline V gene has CDR1 SGHAT and CDR2 FQNNGV. These data belong to a study of blood T cell repertoires in COVID-19. Study summary: Acute and convalescent COVID-19 specimens originated in the United States, Italy and Spain. PBMCs, B-cell-depleted T cells, or T cells provided the cDNA or gDNA that made up the material.

The chain couples TRBV11-2 to TRBJ1-1; D possibly corresponds to TRBD1 (5 bases). This clonotype was obtained from a human donor in a cohort sampled during active COVID-19. Sequencing was performed on peripheral blood. This CDR3 is CASRSTGFTFLNTEAFF. CDR3 in DNA: TGTGCCAGCAGATCTACAGGCTTCACGTTTCTGAACACTGAAGCTTTCTTT.